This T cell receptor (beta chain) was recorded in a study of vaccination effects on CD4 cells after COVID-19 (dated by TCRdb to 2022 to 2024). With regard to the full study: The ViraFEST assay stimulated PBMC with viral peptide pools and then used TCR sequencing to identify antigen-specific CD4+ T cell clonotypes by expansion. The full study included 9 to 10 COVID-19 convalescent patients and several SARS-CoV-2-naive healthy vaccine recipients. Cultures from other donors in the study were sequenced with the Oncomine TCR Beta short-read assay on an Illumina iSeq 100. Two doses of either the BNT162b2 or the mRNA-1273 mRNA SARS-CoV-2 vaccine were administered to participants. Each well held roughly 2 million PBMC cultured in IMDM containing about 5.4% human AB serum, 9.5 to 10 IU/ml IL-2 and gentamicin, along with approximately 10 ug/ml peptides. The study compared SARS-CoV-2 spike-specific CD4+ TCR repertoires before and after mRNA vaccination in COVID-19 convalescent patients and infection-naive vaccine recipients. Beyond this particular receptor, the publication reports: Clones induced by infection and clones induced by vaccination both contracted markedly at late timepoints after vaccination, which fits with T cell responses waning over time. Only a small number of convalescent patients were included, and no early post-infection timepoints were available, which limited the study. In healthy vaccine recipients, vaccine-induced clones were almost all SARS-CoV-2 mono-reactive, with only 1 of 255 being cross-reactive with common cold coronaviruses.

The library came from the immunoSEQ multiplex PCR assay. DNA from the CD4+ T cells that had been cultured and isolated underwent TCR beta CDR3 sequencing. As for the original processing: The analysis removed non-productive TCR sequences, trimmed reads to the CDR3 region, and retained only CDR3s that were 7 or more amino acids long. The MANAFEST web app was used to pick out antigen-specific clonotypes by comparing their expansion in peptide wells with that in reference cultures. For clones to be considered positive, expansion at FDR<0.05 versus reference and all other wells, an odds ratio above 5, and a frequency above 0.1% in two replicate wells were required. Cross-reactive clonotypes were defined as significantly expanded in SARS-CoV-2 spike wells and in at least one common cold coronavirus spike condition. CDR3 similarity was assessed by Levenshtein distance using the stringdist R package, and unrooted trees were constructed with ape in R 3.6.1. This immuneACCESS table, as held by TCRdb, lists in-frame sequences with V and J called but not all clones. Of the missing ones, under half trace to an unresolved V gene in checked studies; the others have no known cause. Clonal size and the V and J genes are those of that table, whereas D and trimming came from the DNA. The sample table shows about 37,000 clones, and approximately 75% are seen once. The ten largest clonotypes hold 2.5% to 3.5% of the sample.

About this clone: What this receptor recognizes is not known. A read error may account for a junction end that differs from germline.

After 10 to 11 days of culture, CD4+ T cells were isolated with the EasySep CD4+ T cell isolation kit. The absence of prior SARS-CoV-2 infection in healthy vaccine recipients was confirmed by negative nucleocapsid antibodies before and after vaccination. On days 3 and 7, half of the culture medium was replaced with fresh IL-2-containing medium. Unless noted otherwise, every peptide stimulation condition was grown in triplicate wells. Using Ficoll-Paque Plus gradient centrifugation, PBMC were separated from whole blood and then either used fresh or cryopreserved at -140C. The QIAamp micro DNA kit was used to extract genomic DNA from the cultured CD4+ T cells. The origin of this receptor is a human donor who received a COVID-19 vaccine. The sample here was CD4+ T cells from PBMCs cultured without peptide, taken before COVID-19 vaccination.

The DNA sequence is as follows: TGTGCTAGCAGCTCGGGATTCACAGATACGCAGTATTTT. The resulting protein is CASSSGFTDTQYF. Rearrangement joined TRBV7-7 to TRBJ2-3, and possibly TRBD2, on 5 matching bases. Including the terminal cysteine and phenylalanine, the CDR3 comprises 13 residues. The entry retains the CDR3 DNA only, 39 bases that are in frame from base 1. CDR1 and CDR2, looked up from the germline V gene (reference sequence), are SSHAT and FNYEAQ.